One sample yielded the 28 T cell receptor beta chains listed below, sequenced in a study of T cell responses to AZD1222 COVID-19 vaccine. TCRdb's table, derived via immunoSEQ multiplex PCR, lists solely in-frame clones and lacks some. This sample has roughly 70,000 clones, with about 89% found just once. Material: peripheral blood, obtained 28 days after the second dose of the MenACWY control vaccine. Receptor source: an adult who received the MenACWY meningococcal vaccine as a control.

This chain links TRBV4-1 with TRBJ1-6, with unresolved D. Germline V CDR1 and CDR2: MGHRA, YSYEKL. This CDR3 contains 15 residues. The V end was cut by 1 base, the J end by 10 bases, with 14 bases between. The CDR3 is CASSQGPPFRSPLHF. The CDR3 DNA is TGCGCCAGCAGCCAAGGTCCCCCCTTTCGGTCACCCCTCCACTTT.

The chain couples TRBV5-1 to TRBJ2-1, with 10 bases fitting TRBD2. The CDR3 length is 15 residues. V shed 7 bases, J shed 4 bases, and the junction held 8 bases outside the gene matches. In germline, CDR1 is SGHRS, CDR2 YFSETQ. The CDR3 here is CASGPTSGIYNEQFF. The CDR3 nucleotides are TGCGCCAGCGGACCTACTAGCGGGATTTACAATGAGCAGTTCTTC. Filled out from reference TRBV5-1 and TRBJ2-1, the complete variable domain reads KAGVTQTPRYLIKTRGQQVTLSCSPISGHRSVSWYQQTPGQGLQFLFEYFSETQRNKGNFPGRFSGRQFSNSRSEMNVSTLELGDSALYLCASGPTSGIYNEQFFGPGTRLTVL.

V and J are TRBV19 and TRBJ1-5; the D is unclear. The CDR3 runs 13 residues. Germline V gives CDR1 LNHDA, CDR2 SQIVND (reference sequence). V lost 8 bases to trimming and J lost 3 bases, with 11 bases between them. CDR3 in amino acids: CASSDGINQPQHF. Here the CDR3 DNA reads TGTGCCAGTTCAGATGGGATCAATCAGCCCCAGCATTTT.

The chain couples TRBV2 to TRBJ2-3; D call uncertain. The CDR3 is 14 residues long. Trimming cost V 3 bases and J 2 bases, with 9 bases left between them. The germline gives CDR1 SNHLY, CDR2 FYNNEI. CDR3 residues: CASSDLATTDTQYF. CDR3 in DNA: TGTGCCAGCAGTGACCTCGCCACCACAGATACGCAGTATTTT.

This clone was detected only once. The chain joins TRBV29-1 to TRBJ2-1; 8 positions match TRBD2. J gave up 7 bases and V 7 bases, and 6 bases lay outside the gene matches. CDR1 and CDR2 (germline): SQVTM, ANQGSEA. The CDR3 has 12 residues. The CDR3 here is CSAPGGGNEQFF. The CDR3 bases are TGCAGCGCCCCGGGCGGGGGGAATGAGCAGTTCTTC.

The chain links TRBV11-2 to TRBJ1-1, with D possibly matching TRBD1 (6 bases). The germline V gene encodes CDR1 SGHAT and CDR2 FQNNGV. There are 16 residues in the CDR3. Trimming cost V 3 bases and J 7 bases, with 21 bases left between them. CDR3 residues: CASSFRQDSRRDEAFF. Written as DNA, the CDR3 is TGTGCCAGCAGCTTCCGACAGGACAGTAGGAGGGATGAAGCTTTCTTT.

The V call is TRBV6-1, the J call TRBJ1-3, with 9 bases that match TRBD1. V lost 3 bases to trimming and J lost 4 bases; unmatched junction nucleotides: 13. The germline V gene encodes CDR1 MNHNS and CDR2 SASEGT. The CDR3 totals 18 residues. In DNA, the CDR3 is TGTGCCAGCAGTGACTTCGGGGTAGGAGGGACAGGGGGAAACACCATATATTTT. The encoded protein is CASSDFGVGGTGGNTIYF.

V usage is TRBV29-1 and J usage is TRBJ2-7; D perhaps matches TRBD2 (5 bases). Per the germline V gene, CDR1 is SQVTM and CDR2 is ANQGSEA. V was clipped by 5 bases and J by 3 bases, with 17 bases between them. CDR3 length: 14 amino acids. Here the CDR3 DNA reads TGCAGCGTTAACTTCGGACTGGCGAACTACGAGCAGTACTTC. Amino acid sequence: CSVNFGLANYEQYF.

The J gene is TRBJ1-2, the V gene TRBV27; a weak D match, TRBD1 (6 bases). This CDR3 is built from 15 residues. Trimming took 7 bases from V and 7 from J, leaving 22 bases between them. Germline CDR1 reads MNHEY; CDR2 reads SMNVEV (reference sequence). As DNA, the CDR3 is TGTGCCAGCACGCGGACAGTAAGATTGAATGTTGGCTACACCTTC. This encodes CASTRTVRLNVGYTF.

V and J are TRBV4-3 and TRBJ2-2; D gene ambiguous. The V gene lost 8 bases and the J gene lost 5 bases, with 15 bases spanning the gap. The CDR3 is 14 amino acids. Germline lookup yields CDR1 LGHNA and CDR2 YSLEER. This CDR3 is CASSQNARTGELFF. The CDR3 region has the DNA TGCGCCAGCTCGCAAAATGCCAGAACCGGGGAGCTGTTTTTT.

The chain couples TRBV5-1 to TRBJ2-5; 8 bases align to TRBD1. The germline V gene has CDR1 SGHRS and CDR2 YFSETQ. V dropped 2 bases and J dropped 3; count of bases not matched to a gene: 3. The CDR3 length is 14 residues. In nucleotides, the CDR3 is TGCGCCAGCAGCTTAGGGACAGGAGAAGAGACCCAGTACTTC. This translates into CASSLGTGEETQYF.

The rearrangement joins TRBV9 to TRBJ2-7, with 8 bases identical to TRBD2. Germline loops: CDR1 SGDLS, CDR2 YYNGEE. V trimming: 4 bases; J trimming: 3 bases; junction bases outside the gene matches: 6. The CDR3 length is 14 residues. CDR3 residues: CASSLSGSGYEQYF. The CDR3, as DNA: TGTGCCAGCAGCTTAAGCGGGAGTGGCTACGAGCAGTACTTC.

The J gene is TRBJ1-1, the V gene TRBV5-4, with D possibly being TRBD1 (5 bases). In germline, CDR1 is SGHNT, CDR2 YYREEE (reference sequence). V was trimmed by 0 bases and J by 0 bases, leaving 9 bases between them. The CDR3 consists of 15 residues. CDR3 in DNA: TGTGCCAGCAGCTTGGGACAGAATTTGAACACTGAAGCTTTCTTT. Encoded protein: CASSLGQNLNTEAFF.

The chain combines TRBV6-1 with TRBJ1-6; D might be TRBD1 (5 bases). V dropped 4 bases and J dropped 0 bases, with 19 bases sitting between them. This CDR3 spans 19 amino acids. CDR1 and CDR2 from the germline V gene are MNHNS and SASEGT. The CDR3 spells CASSALEQDYRSYNSPLHF. In nucleotides, the CDR3 is TGTGCCAGCAGTGCCCTCGAACAGGACTACCGCTCCTATAATTCACCCCTCCACTTT.

The rearrangement joins TRBV9 to TRBJ2-3; 10 bases fit TRBD2. V gave up 1 base and J gave up 6 bases; unmatched junction bases: 5. This CDR3 spans 15 amino acids. Germline CDR1 reads SGDLS; CDR2 reads YYNGEE. CDR3 bases: TGTGCCAGCAGCGTATCTAGCGGGAGTGGGGATACGCAGTATTTT. This translates into CASSVSSGSGDTQYF.

Only one count was recorded for this clone. This chain connects TRBV6-1 to TRBJ1-5; maybe TRBD1 (5 bases). V was clipped by 3 bases and J by 3 bases, with 15 bases between them. The CDR3 is 16 residues long. Per germline, CDR1 MNHNS and CDR2 SASEGT. CDR3 residues: CASSDVFRQLNQPQHF. In nucleotides, the CDR3 is TGTGCCAGCAGTGATGTGTTCAGACAGCTCAATCAGCCCCAGCATTTT.

The rearrangement joins TRBV9 to TRBJ2-5; either TRBD1 or TRBD2 may supply D (5 bases each). CDR1 is SGDLS, CDR2 YYNGEE, per germline. This CDR3 contains 15 residues. The V gene lost 0 bases and the J gene lost 4 bases, with 13 bases spanning the gap. The CDR3 protein is CASSVAVGTGETQYF. The CDR3 DNA reads TGTGCCAGCAGCGTAGCTGTGGGGACGGGAGAGACCCAGTACTTC. The full variable domain, rest sourced from reference TRBV9 and TRBJ2-5, is DSGVTQTPKHLITATGQRVTLRCSPRSGDLSVYWYQQSLDQGLQFLIQYYNGEERAKGNILERFSAQQFPDLHSELNLSSLELGDSALYFCASSVAVGTGETQYFGPGTRLLVL.

The chain uses TRBV4-3 and TRBJ2-7; D gene ambiguous. The germline CDR1 and CDR2 sequences are LGHNA and YSLEER. The CDR3 spans 12 residues. Trimming stripped 1 base from V and 6 bases from J, with 7 bases between. The CDR3 reads CASSQGPREQYF. DNA of the CDR3: TGCGCCAGCAGCCAAGGCCCCCGCGAGCAGTACTTC.

This rearrangement joins TRBV28 to TRBJ2-1; D is unclear. Germline V lookup: CDR1 MDHEN, CDR2 SYDVKM. Trimming shortened V by 5 bases and J by 0 bases, and 14 bases separated the two germline ends. The CDR3 runs 16 residues. CDR3 DNA sequence: TGTGCCAGCAGTGGGCCGAGTCCCTTCTCCTACAATGAGCAGTTCTTC. This encodes CASSGPSPFSYNEQFF.

V and J are TRBV30 and TRBJ2-5; D is possibly TRBD2 (5 bases). The CDR3 contains 14 residues. V dropped 4 bases and J dropped 10 bases, with 22 bases sitting between them. The germline CDR1 and CDR2 sequences are GTSNPN and SVGIG (reference sequence). This CDR3 reads CAWTDGGLHGIQYF. The DNA of the CDR3 is TGTGCCTGGACGGACGGAGGCCTTCACGGGATCCAGTACTTC.

The sample holds a few counts of this clone. This CDR3 is CASSIRSSYNSPLHF. For the CDR3, the DNA is TGTGCCAGTAGTATCCGCAGCTCCTATAATTCACCCCTCCACTTT. The chain couples TRBV19 to TRBJ1-6; D ambiguous. Trimming cost V 3 bases and J 0 bases, with 6 bases left between them. CDR1 is LNHDA, CDR2 SQIVND, per germline (reference sequence). CDR3 length: 15 amino acids.

Here the CDR3 reads CASSPGPQGNTIYF. The CDR3 coding sequence is TGCGCCAGCAGCCCTGGCCCCCAGGGAAACACCATATATTTT. The rearrangement links TRBV4-3 to TRBJ1-3; D not resolved. The CDR3 sequence is 14 residues long. Per germline, CDR1 LGHNA and CDR2 YSLEER. The V and J ends lost 4 bases and 4 bases respectively, with 11 bases between them.

The chain joins TRBV7-9 to TRBJ2-7; 8 bases map to TRBD1. V lost 5 bases, J lost 5 bases, and 2 bases stayed unmatched. The CDR3 consists of 12 residues. Germline CDR1 reads SEHNR; CDR2 reads FQNEAQ (reference sequence). The CDR3: CASSETGDEQYF. DNA of the CDR3: TGTGCCAGCAGCGAGACAGGGGACGAGCAGTACTTC.

The V gene is TRBV30, the J gene TRBJ2-1; the D gene is possibly TRBD1 (5 bases). The CDR3 runs 12 residues. The germline V gene encodes CDR1 GTSNPN and CDR2 SVGIG (reference sequence). V shed 3 bases and J shed 7 bases, with 10 bases lying between them. The CDR3: CAWRAQVNEQFF. CDR3 nucleotide sequence: TGTGCCTGGAGAGCACAGGTGAATGAGCAGTTCTTC.

In its sample, this clone was seen a few times. The chain is built from TRBV4-1 and TRBJ2-3; tentatively, D is TRBD1 (6 bases). Between the trimmed V and J ends, which lost 3 bases and 2 bases, there was a span of 15 bases. The CDR3 covers 16 residues. Looked up from germline, CDR1 is MGHRA and CDR2 is YSYEKL. The CDR3 region is CASSQDQDSHTDTQYF. The CDR3 DNA follows: TGCGCCAGCAGCCAGGACCAGGACAGCCACACAGATACGCAGTATTTT.

The V and J genes are TRBV27 and TRBJ2-1; unclear D gene. The CDR3 runs to 14 residues. CDR1 and CDR2 from the germline V gene are MNHEY and SMNVEV (reference sequence). The germline V and J ends were trimmed by 3 bases and 1 base, with 7 bases remaining between them. The CDR3 bases are TGTGCCAGCAGTTTTCAGCTTTCCTACAATGAGCAGTTCTTC. Amino acids: CASSFQLSYNEQFF.

The chain has TRBV19 and TRBJ1-2; D gene unclear. This CDR3 has 14 residues. Per germline, CDR1 LNHDA and CDR2 SQIVND (reference sequence). Between the trimmed V and J ends, which lost 7 bases and 3 bases, there was a span of 15 bases. CDR3 sequence reads: CASTRVVFDYGYTF. CDR3 DNA sequence: TGTGCCAGTACCCGGGTTGTTTTCGACTATGGCTACACCTTC.

This clone was detected only once. The rearrangement links TRBV10-2 to TRBJ1-1; the D is unclear. The germline V gene has CDR1 WSHSY and CDR2 SAAADI. This CDR3 region has 12 residues. Between the trimmed V and J ends, which lost 6 bases and 1 base, there was a span of 6 bases. The CDR3 bases are TGCGCCAGCAGCGCAGGGAACACTGAAGCTTTCTTT. This sequence encodes CASSAGNTEAFF.